This is a list of T cell receptor beta chains from one sample in a study of cytomegalovirus exposure and HLA in healthy donors. Clones were sequenced by immunoSEQ multiplex PCR, and TCRdb holds only the in-frame ones, with some missing. Among nearly 200,000 clones, around 79% were seen once, and the ten largest hold approximately 0.4%. Sequenced material: PBMCs. Receptors originate from a male donor in good health and CMV-seropositive. Both conserved end residues are trimmed from each CDR3. Each record gives: J gene, V gene, CDR3 protein.

TRBJ2-1	TRBV6-5	ASKGDSSYNEQF
TRBJ2-6	TRBV29-1	SVQGSGANVLT
TRBJ2-2	TRBV19	ASSIDLGRGGTGELF
TRBJ1-1	TRBV21-1	ASSERDRGRNEVNTEAF
TRBJ1-2	TRBV27	ASSTAGADYGYT
TRBJ2-3	TRBV7-9	ASSLSLAGVTDTQY
TRBJ1-4	TRBV9	ASSVFPKGPATNEKLF
TRBJ1-5	TRBV2	ASSELRSFRQPQH
TRBJ2-3	TRBV27	ASSWLAGAREDTQY
TRBJ1-2	TRBV7-2	ASSLWTGGVYGYT
TRBJ1-3	TRBV9	ASSVGKRSRGFLLGNTIY
TRBJ2-1	TRBV6-1	ASSGTSGGRYEQF
TRBJ2-3	TRBV7-3	ASSLQHSGIGDTQY
TRBJ2-1	TRBV28	ASSLWGTSGNNEQF
TRBJ1-5	TRBV7-2	ASSLAWNQPQH
TRBJ2-3	TRBV5-1	ASSSSGGQGDTQY
TRBJ1-6	TRBV7-8	ASTPPGSPLH
TRBJ2-7	TRBV5-1	ASSGTSGTYEQY
TRBJ2-3	TRBV6-1	ASSVGAGAYTDTQY
TRBJ2-1	TRBV5-1	ASSLVGINEQF
TRBJ1-2	TRBV5-1	ASSSEGRGFYGYT
TRBJ1-6	TRBV10-3	AIRTGEAPLH
TRBJ1-1	TRBV12-5	ASGVGQGATEAF
TRBJ2-7	TRBV27	ASSLSGRSYEQY
TRBJ1-1	TRBV7-9	ASSNGPGGEAF
TRBJ1-2	TRBV27	ASSLTGTGTTGYT
TRBJ2-2	TRBV27	ASSFTGLAGGTGELF
TRBJ2-3	TRBV5-4	ASSLSQGADTQY
TRBJ1-3	TRBV19	ASSIVDSGNTIY
-	TRBV7-2	ASSPSGQGAYEQY
TRBJ2-1	TRBV11-2	ASNKEGGVLYNEQF
TRBJ1-2	TRBV19	ASRGTSFYYGYT
-	TRBV4-3	ASSQGLAGLNEQY
TRBJ2-7	TRBV10-3	AATTGDRGSYEQY
TRBJ1-2	TRBV5-1	ASSPDRVGYT
TRBJ2-4	TRBV7-2	ASSLEASAPTWAKNIQY
TRBJ2-1	TRBV13	ASSPGLSYNEQF
TRBJ2-3	TRBV4-2	ASSLRLAGDRTDTQY